The 22 T cell receptor beta chains given below trace back to one sample, sequenced in a study of memory CD4+ T cells and cytomegalovirus serostatus. The sort gate was single viable CD3+CD4+CD8-CD45RO+ cells for memory CD4+ T cells. Using immunoSEQ multiplex PCR, the repertoire was profiled, and TCRdb retains in-frame clones only, with some absent. Here the sample spans 35,000 to 50,000 clones, around 78% being singletons. Sequenced: memory CD4+ T cells from blood. The origin of the receptors is an adult in good health and CMV-seronegative.

With regard to this clone: Other DNA sequences in the sample encode the same CDR3. The chain combines TRBV7-3 with TRBJ2-1; D uncertain. In germline, CDR1 is SGHTA, CDR2 FQGTGA. Between the trimmed V and J ends, which lost 1 base and 4 bases, there was a span of 5 bases. This CDR3 has 13 amino acids. This CDR3 is CASSLNSYNEQFF. CDR3 in DNA: TGTGCCAGCAGCTTAAATTCATACAATGAGCAGTTCTTC.

This clone was seen only a few times. The chain has TRBV28 and TRBJ1-1; D not resolved. The CDR3 is made up of 14 amino acids. V was trimmed by 2 bases and J by 1 base, leaving 8 bases between them. Germline values: CDR1 MDHEN, CDR2 SYDVKM. In DNA form, the CDR3 reads TGTGCCAGCAGTTTAATAGAACAGAACACTGAAGCTTTCTTT. This translates into CASSLIEQNTEAFF.

The CDR3 reads CASSGTFDRAAVNTGELFF. Written as DNA, the CDR3 is TGTGCCAGCAGTGGAACATTTGACAGGGCCGCCGTTAACACCGGGGAGCTGTTTTTT. The rearrangement uses TRBV6-1 and TRBJ2-2; TRBD1 agrees at 7 bases. CDR3 size: 19 residues. V trimming: 4 bases; J trimming: 2 bases; junction bases outside the gene matches: 16. Per germline, CDR1 MNHNS and CDR2 SASEGT.

The chain combines TRBV9 with TRBJ2-2, with 7 nucleotides matching TRBD1. The CDR3 totals 14 residues. J was trimmed by 3 bases and V by 4 bases; bases with no gene match: 3. The V gene's germline CDR1 is SGDLS and CDR2 YYNGEE. This CDR3 is CASSRDSYTGELFF. The CDR3 nucleotides are TGTGCCAGCAGCAGGGACAGTTACACCGGGGAGCTGTTTTTT.

As to this clone: No DNA is shown, since the ends of the CDR3 on it are uncertain; the CDR3 is the one TCRdb lists. The chain carries TRBV21-1 and TRBJ2-7; the D call in the table, TRBD2, was not verified against the DNA. TRBV21-1 is listed as a pseudogene. The CDR3 adds up to 17 amino acids, both ends counted. The CDR3: CASSKALWAGGTYEQYF.

The genes are TRBV11-2 and TRBJ2-1, with D uncertain. Per germline, CDR1 SGHAT and CDR2 FQNNGV. The CDR3 contains 14 residues. The V end was cut by 7 bases, the J end by 2 bases, with 12 bases between. As DNA, the CDR3 is TGTGCCAGCAACATGGGGTCAACCTACAATGAGCAGTTCTTC. Protein product: CASNMGSTYNEQFF. Filled out from reference TRBV11-2 and TRBJ2-1, the complete variable domain reads EAGVAQSPRYKIIEKRQSVAFWCNPISGHATLYWYQQILGQGPKLLIQFQNNGVVDDSQLPKDRFSAERLKGVDSTLKIQPAKLEDSAVYLCASNMGSTYNEQFFGPGTRLTVL.

The gene calls are TRBV5-1 and TRBJ2-7, with 9 bases matching TRBD2. This CDR3 contains 18 residues. The germline V gene has CDR1 SGHRS and CDR2 YFSETQ. V lost 0 bases and J lost 3; bases outside the gene matches: 13. The CDR3, as DNA: TGCGCCAGCAGCTTGGGAGGGATAGGGGGACTAGCTAGCTACGAGCAGTACTTC. Protein product: CASSLGGIGGLASYEQYF.

The chain combines TRBV19 with TRBJ1-5, with TRBD1 matching 10 bases. Germline V gene sequence: CDR1 LNHDA, CDR2 SQIVND (reference sequence). The CDR3 has 14 residues. The V gene end was trimmed by 3 bases and the J gene end by 5 bases; junction bases not matched to a gene: 1. The CDR3 protein is CASSMGQGYQPQHF. The CDR3, as DNA: TGTGCCAGTAGTATGGGACAGGGGTATCAGCCCCAGCATTTT.

This sequence joins TRBV7-9 and TRBJ1-2, with D uncertain. The V end lost 1 base, the J end lost 4 bases, and 10 bases lay between the germline ends. The length of the CDR3 is 14 residues. Germline CDR1 SEHNR, CDR2 FQNEAQ (reference sequence). The CDR3 loop is CASSLVRQTYGYTF. The CDR3 region has the DNA TGTGCCAGCAGCTTAGTGAGGCAGACCTATGGCTACACCTTC.

The chain links TRBV2 to TRBJ1-1; the D gene is possibly TRBD1 (6 bases). The CDR3 loop spans 13 amino acids. The V and J ends lost 10 bases and 1 base respectively, with 13 bases between them. Germline CDR1 and CDR2: SNHLY and FYNNEI. The DNA for the CDR3 is TGTGCCACCGATGAACAGGGGAACACTGAAGCTTTCTTT. Its translation: CATDEQGNTEAFF.

This clone was detected once. The rearrangement links TRBV19 to TRBJ2-1, with D perhaps matching TRBD2 (6 bases). Germline loops: CDR1 LNHDA, CDR2 SQIVND (reference sequence). There are 15 residues in the CDR3. V was clipped by 6 bases and J by 2 bases, with 14 bases between them. The CDR3 DNA is TGTGCCAGTAGGGGCGGCGGGACCCCCTACAATGAGCAGTTCTTC. Protein product: CASRGGGTPYNEQFF. The full variable domain, in which reference TRBV19 and TRBJ2-1 provide the parts outside the CDR3, is DGGITQSPKYLFRKEGQNVTLSCEQNLNHDAMYWYRQDPGQGLRLIYYSQIVNDFQKGDIAEGYSVSREKKESFPLTVTSAQKNPTAFYLCASRGGGTPYNEQFFGPGTRLTVL.

The CDR3 protein is CASSQGDQGMKAQYF. The CDR3 bases are TGCGCCAGCAGCCAAGGAGATCAGGGAATGAAGGCGCAGTATTTT. V usage is TRBV4-1 and J usage is TRBJ2-3, with D perhaps TRBD1 (5 bases). This CDR3 contains 15 residues. CDR1 is MGHRA, CDR2 YSYEKL, per germline. V lost 1 base and J lost 10, with 18 bases in between.

By sample share, this clone is medium-sized. The V gene is TRBV7-2, the J gene TRBJ1-2; 10 nucleotides agree with TRBD1. Germline assignment: CDR1 SGHTA and CDR2 FQGNSA. The CDR3 is made up of 15 amino acids. Trimming took 0 bases from V and 7 from J; bases not matched to a gene: 5. For the CDR3, the DNA is TGTGCCAGCAGCTTAGCTCCCGACAGGGGGCTTGGCTACACCTTC. Translating it yields CASSLAPDRGLGYTF. Variable domain in full (rest from reference TRBV7-2 and TRBJ1-2): GAGVSQSPSNKVTEKGKDVELRCDPISGHTALYWYRQSLGQGLEFLIYFQGNSAPDKSGLPSDRFSAERTGGSVSTLTIQRTQQEDSAVYLCASSLAPDRGLGYTFGSGTRLTVV.

V and J are TRBV28 and TRBJ1-3; 8 bases match TRBD1. Per the germline V gene, CDR1 is MDHEN and CDR2 is SYDVKM. V shed 5 bases and J 0 bases; nucleotides not matched to a gene: 6. CDR3 length equals 16 residues. Here the CDR3 reads CASSLRGRDSGNTIYF. DNA of the CDR3: TGTGCCAGCAGTCTCAGGGGGCGTGACTCTGGAAACACCATATATTTT.

The CDR3 loop is CASSAPGTDTQYF. The CDR3 DNA reads as TGTGCCAGCAGTGCTCCGGGCACAGATACGCAGTATTTT. The V and J genes are TRBV6-5 and TRBJ2-3; D is undetermined. Deletions cut 5 bases from V and 1 base from J, with 7 bases between. The CDR3 is 13 residues long. Germline V CDR1 and CDR2: MNHEY, SVGAGI.

The chain carries TRBV27 and TRBJ1-1, with D unclear. The CDR3 is 12 amino acids. Trimming took off 5 bases at V and 4 bases at J, with 8 bases between the two ends. CDR1 and CDR2 from the germline V gene are MNHEY and SMNVEV (reference sequence). CDR3 in amino acids: CASSPRGTEAFF. In DNA form, the CDR3 reads TGTGCCAGCAGTCCCCGGGGCACTGAAGCTTTCTTT.

V is TRBV19 and J is TRBJ2-5; maybe TRBD2 (5 bases). The V gene's germline CDR1 is LNHDA and CDR2 SQIVND (reference sequence). V gave up 3 bases and J gave up 5 bases, with 13 bases separating them. CDR3 length: 14 residues. CDR3 coding DNA: TGTGCCAGTAGTATCCGCGGCAGAGGGGAGACCCAGTACTTC. This sequence encodes CASSIRGRGETQYF. The full variable domain, rest sourced from reference TRBV19 and TRBJ2-5, is DGGITQSPKYLFRKEGQNVTLSCEQNLNHDAMYWYRQDPGQGLRLIYYSQIVNDFQKGDIAEGYSVSREKKESFPLTVTSAQKNPTAFYLCASSIRGRGETQYFGPGTRLLVL.

The rearrangement uses TRBV5-1 and TRBJ2-1; 14 bases map to TRBD2. Looked up from germline, CDR1 is SGHRS and CDR2 is YFSETQ. The CDR3 extends over 16 amino acids. V lost 3 bases to trimming and J lost 7 bases; unmatched junction nucleotides: 6. The CDR3 DNA sequence: TGCGCCAGCAGCTCGGGACTAGCGGGAGTATCTAATGAGCAGTTCTTC. As protein: CASSSGLAGVSNEQFF.

The V call is TRBV4-1, the J call TRBJ1-4; the match to TRBD1 covers 7 bases. This CDR3 has 17 residues. The trim removed 0 bases at V and 0 bases at J, leaving 4 bases unmatched. Germline CDR1 is MGHRA and CDR2 is YSYEKL. CDR3 nucleotide sequence: TGCGCCAGCAGCCAAGAGGGACAGAGAGCAACTAATGAAAAACTGTTTTTT. Amino acids: CASSQEGQRATNEKLFF.

The chain employs TRBV18 and TRBJ1-4; 10 bases fit TRBD1. Losses at the gene ends were 3 bases for V and 0 bases for J; bases not matched to a gene: 4. Per germline, CDR1 KGHSH and CDR2 LQKENI. CDR3 length: 17 amino acids. In DNA form, the CDR3 reads TGTGCCAGCTCACCCCGACAGGGGGCAGCAACTAATGAAAAACTGTTTTTT. Amino acid sequence: CASSPRQGAATNEKLFF.

The V call is TRBV5-4, the J call TRBJ2-7, with TRBD1 matching over 8 bases. The CDR3 sequence is 15 residues long. CDR1 and CDR2 from the germline V gene are SGHNT and YYREEE (reference sequence). With V trimmed by 4 bases and J by 9 bases, 15 bases remained unmatched. CDR3 bases: TGTGCCAGCAGCATGGGGTCCGGGACAGGAATGGTGCAGTACTTC. It is translated as CASSMGSGTGMVQYF.

The chain joins TRBV5-1 to TRBJ2-1; 7 bases map to TRBD1. V lost 5 bases and J lost 9; bases outside the gene matches: 14. The CDR3 is 15 residues long. Germline-derived CDR1 and CDR2 are SGHRS and YFSETQ. The CDR3 is CASSPGQQLVGEQFF. The CDR3 DNA follows: TGCGCCAGCAGTCCGGGACAGCAACTAGTAGGTGAGCAGTTCTTC.